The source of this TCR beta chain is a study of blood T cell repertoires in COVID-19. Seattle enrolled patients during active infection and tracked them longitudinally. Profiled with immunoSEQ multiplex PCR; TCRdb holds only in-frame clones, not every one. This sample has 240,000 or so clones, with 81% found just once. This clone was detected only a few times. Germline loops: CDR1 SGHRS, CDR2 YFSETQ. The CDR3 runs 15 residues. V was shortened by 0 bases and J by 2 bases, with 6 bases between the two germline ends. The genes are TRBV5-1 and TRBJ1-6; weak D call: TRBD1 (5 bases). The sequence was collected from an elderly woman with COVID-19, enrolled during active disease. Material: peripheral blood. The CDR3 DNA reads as TGCGCCAGCAGCTTGGCAGGGCCCTATAATTCACCCCTCCACTTT. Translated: CASSLAGPYNSPLHF.